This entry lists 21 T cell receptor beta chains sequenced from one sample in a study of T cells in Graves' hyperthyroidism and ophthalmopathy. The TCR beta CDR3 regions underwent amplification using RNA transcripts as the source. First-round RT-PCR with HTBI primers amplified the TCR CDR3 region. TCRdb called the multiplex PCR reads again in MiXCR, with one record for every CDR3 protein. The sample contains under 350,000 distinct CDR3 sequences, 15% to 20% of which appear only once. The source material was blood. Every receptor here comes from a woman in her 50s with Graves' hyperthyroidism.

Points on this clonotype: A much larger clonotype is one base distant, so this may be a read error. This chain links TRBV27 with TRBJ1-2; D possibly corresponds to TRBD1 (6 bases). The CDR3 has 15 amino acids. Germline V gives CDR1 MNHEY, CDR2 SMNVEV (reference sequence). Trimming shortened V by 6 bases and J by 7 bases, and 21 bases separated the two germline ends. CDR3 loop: CASSPYWGDTLGYTF. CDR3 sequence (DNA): TGTGCCAGCAGCCCTTATTGGGGGGACACCCTTGGCTACACCTTC.

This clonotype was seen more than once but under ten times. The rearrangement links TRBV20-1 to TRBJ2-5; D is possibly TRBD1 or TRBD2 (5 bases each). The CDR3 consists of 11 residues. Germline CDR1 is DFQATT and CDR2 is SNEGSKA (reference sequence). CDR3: CSGTPQETQYF. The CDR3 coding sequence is TGCAGCGGGACCCCTCAAGAGACCCAGTACTTC.

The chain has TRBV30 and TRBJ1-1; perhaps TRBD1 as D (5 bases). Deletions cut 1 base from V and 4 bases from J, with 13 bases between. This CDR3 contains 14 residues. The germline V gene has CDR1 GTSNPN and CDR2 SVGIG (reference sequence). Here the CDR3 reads CAWSGRGGTTEAFF. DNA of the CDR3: TGTGCCTGGAGTGGTCGGGGGGGGACCACTGAAGCTTTCTTT.

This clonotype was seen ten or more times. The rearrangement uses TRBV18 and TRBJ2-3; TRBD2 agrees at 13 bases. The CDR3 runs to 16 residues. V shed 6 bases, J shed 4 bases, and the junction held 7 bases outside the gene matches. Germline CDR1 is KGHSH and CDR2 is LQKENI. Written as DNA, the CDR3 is TGTGCCAGCTCGCGAACTAGCGGGGGGGCCGCAGATACGCAGTATTTT. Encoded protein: CASSRTSGGAADTQYF. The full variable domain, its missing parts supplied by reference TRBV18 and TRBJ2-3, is NAGVMQNPRHLVRRRGQEARLRCSPMKGHSHVYWYRQLPEEGLKFMVYLQKENIIDESGMPKERFSAEFPKEGPSILRIQQVVRGDSAAYFCASSRTSGGAADTQYFGPGTRLTVL.

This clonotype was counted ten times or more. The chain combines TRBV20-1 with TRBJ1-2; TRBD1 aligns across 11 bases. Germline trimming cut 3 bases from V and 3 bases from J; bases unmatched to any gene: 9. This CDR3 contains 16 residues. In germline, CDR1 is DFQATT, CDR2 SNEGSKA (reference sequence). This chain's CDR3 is CSASGQGARGDYGYTF. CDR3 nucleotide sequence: TGCAGTGCTAGTGGACAGGGGGCGCGAGGGGACTATGGCTACACCTTC.

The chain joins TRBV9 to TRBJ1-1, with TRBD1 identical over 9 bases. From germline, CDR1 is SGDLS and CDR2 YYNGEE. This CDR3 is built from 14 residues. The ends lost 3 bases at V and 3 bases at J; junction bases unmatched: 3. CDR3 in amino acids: CASSGGQGHTEAFF. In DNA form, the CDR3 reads TGTGCCAGCAGCGGGGGACAGGGTCACACTGAAGCTTTCTTT.

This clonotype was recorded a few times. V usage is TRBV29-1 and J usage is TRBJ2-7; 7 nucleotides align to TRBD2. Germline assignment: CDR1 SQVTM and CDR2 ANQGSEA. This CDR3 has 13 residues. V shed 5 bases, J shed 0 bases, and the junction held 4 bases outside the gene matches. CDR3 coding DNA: TGCAGCGTTATGGGACTATCCTCCTACGAGCAGTACTTC. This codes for CSVMGLSSYEQYF.

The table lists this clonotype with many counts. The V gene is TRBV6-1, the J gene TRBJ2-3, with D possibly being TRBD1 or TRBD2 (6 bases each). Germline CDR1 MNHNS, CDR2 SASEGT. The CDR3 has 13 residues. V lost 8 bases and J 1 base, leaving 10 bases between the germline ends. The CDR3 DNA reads TGTGCCAGCGCGGGACACCGCACAGATACGCAGTATTTT. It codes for CASAGHRTDTQYF.

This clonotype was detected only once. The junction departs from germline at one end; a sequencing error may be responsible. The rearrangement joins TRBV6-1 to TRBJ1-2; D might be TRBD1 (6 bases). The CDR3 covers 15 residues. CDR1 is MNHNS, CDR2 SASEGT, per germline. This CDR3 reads CASSRGQRPNYGYIF. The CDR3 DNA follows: TGTGCCAGCAGTAGAGGACAGCGCCCTAACTATGGCTACATCTTC.

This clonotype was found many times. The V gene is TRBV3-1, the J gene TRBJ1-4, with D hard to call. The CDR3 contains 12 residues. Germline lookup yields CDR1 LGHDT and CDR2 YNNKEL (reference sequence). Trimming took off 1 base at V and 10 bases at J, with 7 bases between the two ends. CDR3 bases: TGTGCCAGCAGCCAAGGTCTCGGAAAACTGTTTTTT. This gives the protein CASSQGLGKLFF.

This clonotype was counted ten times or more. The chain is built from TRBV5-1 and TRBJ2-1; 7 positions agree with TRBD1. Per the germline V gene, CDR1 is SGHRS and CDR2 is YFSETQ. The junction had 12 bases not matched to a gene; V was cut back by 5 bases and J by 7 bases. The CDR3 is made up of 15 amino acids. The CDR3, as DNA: TGCGCCAGCAGTTTCGGGACAGTCAGGGAGAATGAGCAGTTCTTC. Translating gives CASSFGTVRENEQFF.

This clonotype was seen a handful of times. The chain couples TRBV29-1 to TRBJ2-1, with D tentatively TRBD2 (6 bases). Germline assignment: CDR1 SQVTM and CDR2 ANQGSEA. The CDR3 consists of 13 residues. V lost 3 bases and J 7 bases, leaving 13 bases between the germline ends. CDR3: CSVDAVEGNEQFF. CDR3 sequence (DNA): TGCAGCGTTGATGCAGTGGAGGGGAATGAGCAGTTCTTC.

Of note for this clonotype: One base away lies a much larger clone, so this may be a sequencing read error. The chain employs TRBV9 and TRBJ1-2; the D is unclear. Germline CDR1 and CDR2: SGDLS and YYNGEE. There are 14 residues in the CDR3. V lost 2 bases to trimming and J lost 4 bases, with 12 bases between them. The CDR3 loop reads CASSVAEDGYGYTF. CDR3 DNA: TGTGCCAGCAGCGTGGCCGAGGATGGCTATGGCTACACCTTC.

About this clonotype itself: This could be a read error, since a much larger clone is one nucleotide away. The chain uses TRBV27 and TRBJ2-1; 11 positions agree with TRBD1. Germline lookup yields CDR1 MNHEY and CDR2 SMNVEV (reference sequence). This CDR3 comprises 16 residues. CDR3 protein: CASSSPRDRGDNGQFF. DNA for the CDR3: TGTGCCAGCAGTTCACCTCGGGACAGGGGGGACAATGGGCAGTTCTTC.

The CDR3 coding sequence is TGTGCCAGCAGTTACCGAGGGGGGAAAGAGACCCAGTACTTC. The encoded protein is CASSYRGGKETQYF. This rearrangement joins TRBV6-6 to TRBJ2-5; D possibly uses TRBD1 or TRBD2 (6 bases each). V dropped 2 bases and J dropped 3 bases, with 10 bases sitting between them. Germline V CDR1 and CDR2: MNHNY, SVGAGI (reference sequence). This CDR3 is 14 amino acids long.

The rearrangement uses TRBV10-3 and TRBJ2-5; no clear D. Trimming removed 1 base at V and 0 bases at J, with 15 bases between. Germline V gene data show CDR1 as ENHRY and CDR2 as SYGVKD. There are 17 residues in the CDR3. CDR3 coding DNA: TGTGCCATCAGTGAGTTGGCGGATCCCACGTACCAAGAGACCCAGTACTTC. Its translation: CAISELADPTYQETQYF.

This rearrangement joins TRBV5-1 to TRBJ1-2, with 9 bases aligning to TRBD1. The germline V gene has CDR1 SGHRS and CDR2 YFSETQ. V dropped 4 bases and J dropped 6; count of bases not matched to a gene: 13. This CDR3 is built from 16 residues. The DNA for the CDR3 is TGCGCCAGCAGCGTTTCCGGGACAGGGAATGCGGATGGCTACACCTTC. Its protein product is CASSVSGTGNADGYTF.

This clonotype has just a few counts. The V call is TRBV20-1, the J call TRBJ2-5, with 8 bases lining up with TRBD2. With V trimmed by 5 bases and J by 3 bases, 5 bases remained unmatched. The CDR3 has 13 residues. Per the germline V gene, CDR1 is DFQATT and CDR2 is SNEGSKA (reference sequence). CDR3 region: CSASSGSKETQYF. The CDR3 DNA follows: TGCAGTGCTTCGAGCGGGAGTAAAGAGACCCAGTACTTC.

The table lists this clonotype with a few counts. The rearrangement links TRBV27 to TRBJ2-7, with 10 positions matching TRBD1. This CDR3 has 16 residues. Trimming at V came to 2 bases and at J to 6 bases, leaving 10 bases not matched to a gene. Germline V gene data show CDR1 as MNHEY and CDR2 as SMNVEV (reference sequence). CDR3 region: CASSLRPRQGAGEQYF. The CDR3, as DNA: TGTGCCAGCAGTTTACGCCCGCGACAGGGGGCCGGCGAGCAGTACTTC.

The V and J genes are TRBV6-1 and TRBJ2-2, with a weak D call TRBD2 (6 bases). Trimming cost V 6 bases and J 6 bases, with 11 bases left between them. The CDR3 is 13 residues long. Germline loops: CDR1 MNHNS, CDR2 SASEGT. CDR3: CASSTGGAGELFF. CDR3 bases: TGTGCCAGCAGCACCGGAGGGGCCGGGGAGCTGTTTTTT.

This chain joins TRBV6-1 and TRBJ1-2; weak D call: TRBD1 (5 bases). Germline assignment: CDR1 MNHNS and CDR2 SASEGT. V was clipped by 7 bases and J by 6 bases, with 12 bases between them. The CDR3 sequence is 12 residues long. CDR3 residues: CASNAGFNGYTF. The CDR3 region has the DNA TGTGCCAGCAACGCAGGGTTCAATGGCTACACCTTC.